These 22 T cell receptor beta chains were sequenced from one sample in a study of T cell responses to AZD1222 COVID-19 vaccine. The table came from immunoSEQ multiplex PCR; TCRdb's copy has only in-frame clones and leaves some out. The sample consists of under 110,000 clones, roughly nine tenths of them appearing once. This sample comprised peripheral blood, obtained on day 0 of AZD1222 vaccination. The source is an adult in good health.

The CDR3 sequence: CASSFQGDYGYTF. The CDR3 DNA reads as TGTGCCAGCAGTTTTCAGGGTGACTATGGCTACACCTTC. The gene calls are TRBV27 and TRBJ1-2; TRBD1 might be the D (5 bases). Germline V CDR1 and CDR2: MNHEY, SMNVEV (reference sequence). This CDR3 contains 13 residues. Deletions cut 3 bases from V and 3 bases from J, with 8 bases between.

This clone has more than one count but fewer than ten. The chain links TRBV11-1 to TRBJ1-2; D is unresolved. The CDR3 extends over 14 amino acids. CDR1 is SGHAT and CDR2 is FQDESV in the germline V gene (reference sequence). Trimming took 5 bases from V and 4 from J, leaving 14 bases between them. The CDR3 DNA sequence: TGTGCCAGCAGCGCAGGACGGACTTTCTATGGCTACACCTTC. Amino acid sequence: CASSAGRTFYGYTF.

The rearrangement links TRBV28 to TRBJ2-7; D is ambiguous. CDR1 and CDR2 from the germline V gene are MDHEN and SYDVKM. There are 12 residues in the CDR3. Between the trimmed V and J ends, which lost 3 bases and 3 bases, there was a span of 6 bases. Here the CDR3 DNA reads TGTGCCAGCAGTTTCCAAAACTACGAGCAGTACTTC. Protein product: CASSFQNYEQYF.

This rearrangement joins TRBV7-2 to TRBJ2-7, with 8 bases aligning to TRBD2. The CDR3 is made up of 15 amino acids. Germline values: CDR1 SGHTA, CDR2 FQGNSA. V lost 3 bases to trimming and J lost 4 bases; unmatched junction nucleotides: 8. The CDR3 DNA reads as TGTGCCAGCAGCTTTTTAGCGGGACCACTTTACGAGCAGTACTTC. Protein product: CASSFLAGPLYEQYF.

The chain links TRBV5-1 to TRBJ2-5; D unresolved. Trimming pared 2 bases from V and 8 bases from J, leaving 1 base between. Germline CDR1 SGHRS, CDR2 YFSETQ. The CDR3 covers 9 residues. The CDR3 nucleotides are TGCGCCAGCAGCTTAACCCAGTACTTC. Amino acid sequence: CASSLTQYF.

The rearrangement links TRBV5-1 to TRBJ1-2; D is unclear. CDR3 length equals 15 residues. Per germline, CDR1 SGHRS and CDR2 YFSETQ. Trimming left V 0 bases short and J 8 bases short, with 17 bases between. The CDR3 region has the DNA TGCGCCAGCAGCTTGGGGAGCCCGAGGGTACGAGGCTACACCTTC. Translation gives CASSLGSPRVRGYTF.

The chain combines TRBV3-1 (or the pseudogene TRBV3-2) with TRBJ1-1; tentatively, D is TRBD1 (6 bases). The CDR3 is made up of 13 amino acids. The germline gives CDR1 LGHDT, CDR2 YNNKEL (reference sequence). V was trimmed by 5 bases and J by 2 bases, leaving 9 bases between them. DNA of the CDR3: TGTGCCAGCAGCTACGGGACAAACACTGAAGCTTTCTTT. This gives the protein CASSYGTNTEAFF.

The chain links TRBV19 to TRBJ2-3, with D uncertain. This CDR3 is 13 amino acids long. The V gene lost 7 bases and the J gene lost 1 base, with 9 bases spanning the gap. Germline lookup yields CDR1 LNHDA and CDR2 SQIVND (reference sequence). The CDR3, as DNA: TGTGCCAGTAAGGTCGCGGGCACAGATACGCAGTATTTT. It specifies CASKVAGTDTQYF.

CDR3 coding DNA: TGCAGCGTTGTGGAAGTGATCGCCACAGCCTACGAGCAGTACTTC. Its translation is CSVVEVIATAYEQYF. V gene TRBV29-1 combines with J gene TRBJ2-7; D is undetermined. CDR1 SQVTM and CDR2 ANQGSEA come from the germline V gene. The length of the CDR3 is 15 residues. V was shortened by 4 bases and J by 2 bases, with 18 bases between the two germline ends.

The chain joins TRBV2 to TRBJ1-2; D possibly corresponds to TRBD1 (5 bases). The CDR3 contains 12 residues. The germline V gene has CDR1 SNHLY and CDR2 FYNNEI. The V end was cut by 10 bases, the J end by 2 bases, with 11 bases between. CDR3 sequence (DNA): TGTGCCACACAGGTGGAGAACTATGGCTACACCTTC. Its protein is CATQVENYGYTF.

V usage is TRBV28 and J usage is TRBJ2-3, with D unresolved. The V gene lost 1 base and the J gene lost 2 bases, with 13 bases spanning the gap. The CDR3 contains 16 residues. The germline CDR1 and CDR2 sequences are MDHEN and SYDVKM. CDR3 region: CASSLFGSRYTDTQYF. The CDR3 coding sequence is TGTGCCAGCAGTTTATTCGGTTCGCGGTACACAGATACGCAGTATTTT.

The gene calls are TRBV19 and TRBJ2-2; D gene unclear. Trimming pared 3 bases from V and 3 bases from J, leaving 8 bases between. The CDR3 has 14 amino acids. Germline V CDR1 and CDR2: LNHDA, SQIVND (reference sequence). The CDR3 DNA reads TGTGCCAGTAGTATCTCGACCGACACCGGGGAGCTGTTTTTT. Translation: CASSISTDTGELFF.

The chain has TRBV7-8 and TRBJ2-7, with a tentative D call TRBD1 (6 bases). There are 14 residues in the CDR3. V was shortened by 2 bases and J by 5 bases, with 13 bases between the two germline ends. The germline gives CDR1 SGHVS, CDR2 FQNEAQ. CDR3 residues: CASSLPHRANEQYF. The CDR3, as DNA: TGTGCCAGCAGCTTACCCCACAGGGCGAACGAGCAGTACTTC.

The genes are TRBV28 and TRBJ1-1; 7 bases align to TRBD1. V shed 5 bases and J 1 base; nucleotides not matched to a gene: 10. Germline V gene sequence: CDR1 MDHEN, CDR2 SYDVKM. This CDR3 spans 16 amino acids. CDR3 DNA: TGTGCCAGCAGTACGACTGGACAGGTTTGGAACACTGAAGCTTTCTTT. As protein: CASSTTGQVWNTEAFF.

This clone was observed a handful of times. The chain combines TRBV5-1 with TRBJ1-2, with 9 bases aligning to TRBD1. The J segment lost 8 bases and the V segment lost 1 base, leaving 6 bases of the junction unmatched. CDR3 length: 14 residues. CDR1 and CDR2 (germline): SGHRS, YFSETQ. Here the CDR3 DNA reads TGCGCCAGCAGCTTGCAGGACAGGGGTCTGGGCTACACCTTC. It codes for CASSLQDRGLGYTF. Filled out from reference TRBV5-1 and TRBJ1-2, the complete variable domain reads KAGVTQTPRYLIKTRGQQVTLSCSPISGHRSVSWYQQTPGQGLQFLFEYFSETQRNKGNFPGRFSGRQFSNSRSEMNVSTLELGDSALYLCASSLQDRGLGYTFGSGTRLTVV.

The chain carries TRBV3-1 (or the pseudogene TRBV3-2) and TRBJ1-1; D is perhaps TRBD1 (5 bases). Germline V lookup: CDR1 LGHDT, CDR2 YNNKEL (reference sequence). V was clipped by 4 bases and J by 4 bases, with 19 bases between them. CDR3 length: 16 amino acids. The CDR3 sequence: CASSLSVLGASTEAFF. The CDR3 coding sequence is TGTGCCAGCAGCCTATCGGTCCTAGGGGCAAGCACTGAAGCTTTCTTT.

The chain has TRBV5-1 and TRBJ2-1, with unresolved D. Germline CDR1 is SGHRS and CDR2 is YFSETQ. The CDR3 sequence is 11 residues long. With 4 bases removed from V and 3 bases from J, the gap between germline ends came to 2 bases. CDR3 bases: TGCGCCAGCAGCAACTACAATGAGCAGTTCTTC. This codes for CASSNYNEQFF.

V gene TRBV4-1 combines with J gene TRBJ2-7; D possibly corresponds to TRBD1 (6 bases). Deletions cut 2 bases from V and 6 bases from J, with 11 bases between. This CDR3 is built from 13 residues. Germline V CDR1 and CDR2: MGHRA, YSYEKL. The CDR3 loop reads CASSQNRAGEQYF. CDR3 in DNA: TGCGCCAGCAGCCAAAACAGGGCCGGCGAGCAGTACTTC.

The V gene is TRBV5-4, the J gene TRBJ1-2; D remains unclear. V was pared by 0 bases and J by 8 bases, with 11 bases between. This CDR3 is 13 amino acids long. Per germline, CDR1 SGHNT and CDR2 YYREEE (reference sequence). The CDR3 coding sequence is TGTGCCAGCAGCTTGGACACTGCGAACGGCTACACCTTC. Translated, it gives CASSLDTANGYTF.

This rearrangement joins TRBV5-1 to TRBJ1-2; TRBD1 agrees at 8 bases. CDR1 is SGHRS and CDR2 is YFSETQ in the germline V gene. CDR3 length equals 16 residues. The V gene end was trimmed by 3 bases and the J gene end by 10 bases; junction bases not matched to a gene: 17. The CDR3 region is CASSSNPGQGKTFYTF. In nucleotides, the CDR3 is TGCGCCAGCAGCTCAAACCCCGGACAGGGAAAGACCTTCTACACCTTC.

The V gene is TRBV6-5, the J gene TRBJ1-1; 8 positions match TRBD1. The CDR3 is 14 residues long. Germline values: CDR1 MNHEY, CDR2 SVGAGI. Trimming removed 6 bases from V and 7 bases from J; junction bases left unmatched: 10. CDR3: CASSDTGGTDEAFF. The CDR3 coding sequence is TGTGCCAGCAGCGATACAGGGGGGACAGATGAAGCTTTCTTT.

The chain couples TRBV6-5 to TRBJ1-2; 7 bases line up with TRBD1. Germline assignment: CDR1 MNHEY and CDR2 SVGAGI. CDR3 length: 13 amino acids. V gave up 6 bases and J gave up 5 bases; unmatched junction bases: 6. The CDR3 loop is CASSAQGSYGYTF. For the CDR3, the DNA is TGTGCCAGCAGCGCACAGGGGTCGTATGGCTACACCTTC.